The 20 T cell receptor beta chains below come from one sample, sequenced in a study of T cell responses to AZD1222 COVID-19 vaccine. The table came from immunoSEQ multiplex PCR; TCRdb's copy has only in-frame clones and leaves some out. Counted here are roughly 150,000 clones, approximately 91% occurring once; the ten biggest clones make up less than 1.6%. The sample was peripheral blood, taken 28 days after the second AZD1222 dose. These receptors came from an adult who received the AZD1222 COVID-19 vaccine.

This clone was picked up one time. The chain has TRBV7-2 and TRBJ1-1, with D unclear. The CDR3 sequence is 13 residues long. V gave up 5 bases and J gave up 3 bases, with 10 bases separating them. The V gene's germline CDR1 is SGHTA and CDR2 FQGNSA. CDR3 sequence: CASSPQWYTEAFF. CDR3 DNA: TGTGCCAGCAGCCCCCAGTGGTACACTGAAGCTTTCTTT.

This CDR3 reads CASSYSRGTGGPQHF. The CDR3 bases are TGTGCCAGCAGTTACTCACGAGGCACCGGGGGGCCCCAGCATTTT. V is TRBV6-2 or TRBV6-3 and J is TRBJ1-5; D perhaps matches TRBD1 (5 bases). This CDR3 contains 15 residues. Between the trimmed V and J ends, which lost 0 bases and 9 bases, there was a span of 15 bases. Germline-derived CDR1 and CDR2 are MNHEY and SVGEGT.

The rearrangement links TRBV28 to TRBJ2-1, with 12 bases that match TRBD2. The V and J ends lost 8 bases and 0 bases, in that order; junction bases with no gene match: 17. CDR3 size: 20 residues. The germline gives CDR1 MDHEN, CDR2 SYDVKM. The CDR3 spells CASLTRGLAGSASSYNEQFF. CDR3 in DNA: TGTGCCAGCCTAACCCGGGGACTAGCGGGCTCGGCGAGCTCCTACAATGAGCAGTTCTTC.

The chain joins TRBV4-2 to TRBJ2-7; D might be TRBD2 (6 bases). The CDR3 spans 15 residues. CDR1 and CDR2 (germline): LGHNA, YNFKEQ. Trimming shortened V by 4 bases and J by 3 bases, and 16 bases separated the two germline ends. The CDR3 DNA sequence: TGTGCCAGCAGCCCGAGGGGACTTACTCACTACGAGCAGTACTTC. This translates into CASSPRGLTHYEQYF.

In this sample, this clone turned up once. The rearrangement uses TRBV5-1 and TRBJ1-1; TRBD1 matches 9 bases. The CDR3 has 15 amino acids. Germline V gives CDR1 SGHRS, CDR2 YFSETQ. V was clipped by 3 bases and J by 0 bases; unmatched bases: 3. The CDR3 nucleotides read TGCGCCAGCAGCTCGGACAGGGGAATGAACACTGAAGCTTTCTTT. Amino acid sequence: CASSSDRGMNTEAFF.

This chain links TRBV6-5 with TRBJ1-2, with no clear D. The length of the CDR3 is 13 residues. Trimming stripped 5 bases from V and 7 bases from J, with 14 bases between. Germline assignment: CDR1 MNHEY and CDR2 SVGAGI. This CDR3 is CASSPLLGGGYTF. The DNA for the CDR3 is TGTGCCAGCAGTCCCCTCCTCGGCGGTGGCTACACCTTC.

The gene calls are TRBV11-2 and TRBJ2-1, with 11 bases fitting TRBD2. Germline CDR1 SGHAT, CDR2 FQNNGV. V was clipped by 5 bases and J by 4 bases; unmatched bases: 7. The CDR3 runs to 16 residues. The CDR3: CASSLRRLAGYNEQFF. CDR3 DNA sequence: TGTGCCAGCAGCCTCCGGAGACTAGCGGGGTACAATGAGCAGTTCTTC.

The chain combines TRBV30 with TRBJ1-6, with D possibly matching TRBD1 (5 bases). Between the trimmed V and J ends, which lost 8 bases and 7 bases, there was a span of 15 bases. There are 13 residues in the CDR3. Germline lookup yields CDR1 GTSNPN and CDR2 SVGIG (reference sequence). Here the CDR3 DNA reads TGTGCCGCCCAATCCGGGGCGAATTCACCCCTCCACTTT. Its translation: CAAQSGANSPLHF.

The chain couples TRBV28 to TRBJ1-2; D is ambiguous. CDR1 and CDR2 from the germline V gene are MDHEN and SYDVKM. Trimming took off 6 bases at V and 8 bases at J, with 13 bases between the two ends. The CDR3 sequence is 12 residues long. In nucleotides, the CDR3 is TGTGCCAGCAGCCAACGGCCCTCCGGCTACACCTTC. It translates to CASSQRPSGYTF.

The chain couples TRBV5-1 to TRBJ1-1; unclear D gene. Germline V gene data show CDR1 as SGHRS and CDR2 as YFSETQ. V was cut by 7 bases and J by 1 base, with 14 bases left in between. This CDR3 contains 14 residues. For the CDR3, the DNA is TGCGCCAGCGGAAAATTCCAGGCGAACACTGAAGCTTTCTTT. Amino acids: CASGKFQANTEAFF.

This chain links TRBV2 with TRBJ1-5, with no clear D. This CDR3 is built from 13 residues. Germline-derived CDR1 and CDR2 are SNHLY and FYNNEI. Trimming pared 6 bases from V and 5 bases from J, leaving 11 bases between. CDR3 protein: CASRWQFDQPQHF. CDR3 sequence (DNA): TGTGCCAGCAGGTGGCAGTTTGATCAGCCCCAGCATTTT. Full variable domain (rest looked up from reference TRBV2 and TRBJ1-5): EPEVTQTPSHQVTQMGQEVILRCVPISNHLYFYWYRQILGQKVEFLVSFYNNEISEKSEIFDDQFSVERPDGSNFTLKIRSTKLEDSAMYFCASRWQFDQPQHFGDGTRLSIL.

The rearrangement links TRBV5-6 to TRBJ2-6; no firm D call. V was clipped by 2 bases and J by 0 bases, with 6 bases between them. CDR1 is SGHDT and CDR2 is YYEEEE in the germline V gene. This CDR3 has 15 amino acids. The chain's CDR3 is CASSFKGSGANVLTF. The CDR3 DNA reads as TGTGCCAGCAGCTTCAAGGGCTCTGGGGCCAACGTCCTGACTTTC.

The chain carries TRBV5-1 and TRBJ2-7; D unresolved. Germline-derived CDR1 and CDR2 are SGHRS and YFSETQ. Trimming pared 1 base from V and 0 bases from J, leaving 8 bases between. The CDR3 loop spans 14 amino acids. CDR3 sequence (DNA): TGCGCCAGCAGCTTGTCCGGATACTCCTACGAGCAGTACTTC. It codes for CASSLSGYSYEQYF.

This chain uses TRBV7-9 with TRBJ2-3; D remains unclear. V dropped 2 bases and J dropped 2 bases, with 11 bases sitting between them. Germline lookup yields CDR1 SEHNR and CDR2 FQNEAQ (reference sequence). The CDR3 extends over 15 amino acids. The CDR3 nucleotides are TGTGCCAGCAGCTTACCGGCTCAGGACACAGATACGCAGTATTTT. Protein product: CASSLPAQDTDTQYF.

J is TRBJ2-7 and V is TRBV7-2; 7 positions agree with TRBD2. Losses at the gene ends were 1 base for V and 7 bases for J; bases not matched to a gene: 13. Germline V gene data show CDR1 as SGHTA and CDR2 as FQGNSA. This CDR3 is 16 amino acids long. The CDR3 spells CASSLGGAGASKEQYF. In DNA form, the CDR3 reads TGTGCCAGCAGCTTAGGTGGGGCGGGAGCATCGAAAGAGCAGTACTTC. The full variable domain, its missing parts supplied by reference TRBV7-2 and TRBJ2-7, is GAGVSQSPSNKVTEKGKDVELRCDPISGHTALYWYRQSLGQGLEFLIYFQGNSAPDKSGLPSDRFSAERTGGSVSTLTIQRTQQEDSAVYLCASSLGGAGASKEQYFGPGTRLTVT.

The rearrangement joins TRBV28 to TRBJ1-3; 10 bases are a match to TRBD1. Germline CDR1 and CDR2: MDHEN and SYDVKM. The CDR3 has 15 residues. J gave up 4 bases and V 7 bases, and 7 bases lay outside the gene matches. The CDR3 nucleotides read TGTGCCAGCATCCGACAGGGGGCGCAAGGAAACACCATATATTTT. It encodes CASIRQGAQGNTIYF.

This chain uses TRBV7-3 with TRBJ2-1, with D unclear. CDR3 size: 13 residues. Trimming removed 5 bases at V and 2 bases at J, with 7 bases between. Looked up from germline, CDR1 is SGHTA and CDR2 is FQGTGA. The CDR3 DNA follows: TGTGCCAGCAGCCCCGCGCCCTACAATGAGCAGTTCTTC. The encoded protein is CASSPAPYNEQFF.

This clone was observed once. This chain connects TRBV10-3 to TRBJ2-7, with D perhaps being TRBD1 or TRBD2 (5 bases each). From germline, CDR1 is ENHRY and CDR2 SYGVKD. This CDR3 has 15 amino acids. V lost 10 bases and J 2 bases, leaving 21 bases between the germline ends. This CDR3 reads CATTSARDVTYEQYF. CDR3 coding DNA: TGTGCCACTACTTCGGCCCGGGACGTGACCTACGAGCAGTACTTC.

The genes are TRBV2 and TRBJ1-5; a weak D match, TRBD1 (6 bases). CDR3 length: 15 residues. V was cut by 6 bases and J by 2 bases, with 14 bases left in between. Germline loops: CDR1 SNHLY, CDR2 FYNNEI. The CDR3 DNA follows: TGTGCCAGCAGCCCCCAGGGGAACGGCAATCAGCCCCAGCATTTT. This gives the protein CASSPQGNGNQPQHF.

The chain links TRBV9 to TRBJ1-3; D possibly corresponds to TRBD1 (5 bases). Germline CDR1 and CDR2: SGDLS and YYNGEE. The CDR3 loop spans 16 amino acids. Trimming stripped 2 bases from V and 0 bases from J, with 12 bases between. CDR3 residues: CASSVGGALSGNTIYF. CDR3 bases: TGTGCCAGCAGCGTCGGAGGGGCCCTCTCTGGAAACACCATATATTTT.